One sample yielded the 16 T cell receptor beta chains listed below, sequenced in a study of regulatory T cells in long-lasting Graves disease. Time point in this sample: persistent/refractory GD, antithyroid drugs over 5 years with positive TRAb. The TCR library was made from RNA extracted from PBMCs. For TCR beta, libraries came from iRepertoire HTBI primers and Arm-PCR of CDR3 regions. TCRdb fed the multiplex PCR reads into MiXCR, producing one record per CDR3 protein. The table records under 450,000 distinct CDR3 sequences, around 20% of them present only once. The sequences come from peripheral blood mononuclear cells (PBMCs), collected when the disease was refractory, from a patient treated with antithyroid drugs. The source is a female donor with Graves disease.

The chain's CDR3 is CASEGQGYEQYF. The CDR3 DNA reads TGTGCCAGCGAGGGACAGGGCTACGAGCAGTACTTC. The chain recombines TRBV11-1 with TRBJ2-7, with 9 bases aligning to TRBD1. CDR3 length: 12 amino acids. Germline V gives CDR1 SGHAT, CDR2 FQDESV (reference sequence). The junction had 2 bases not matched to a gene; V was cut back by 8 bases and J by 3 bases.

The genes are TRBV5-1 and TRBJ1-2; unclear D gene. With 2 bases removed from V and 8 bases from J, the gap between germline ends came to 16 bases. CDR3 length equals 14 residues. Looked up from germline, CDR1 is SGHRS and CDR2 is YFSETQ. The CDR3 DNA sequence: TGCGCCAGCAGCTTTAGCCGGTCCGCGGAGGGCTACACCTTC. This codes for CASSFSRSAEGYTF.

This rearrangement joins TRBV2 to TRBJ2-1, with 8 bases fitting TRBD2. Germline V gene data show CDR1 as SNHLY and CDR2 as FYNNEI. The CDR3 is 18 residues long. Trimming cost V 3 bases and J 8 bases; bases outside gene matches: 18. CDR3 in amino acids: CASSEEGSRVAGRHEQFF. The CDR3 DNA reads as TGTGCCAGCAGTGAGGAGGGATCGAGGGTAGCGGGAAGACATGAGCAGTTCTTC.

The V gene is TRBV7-2, the J gene TRBJ1-3; 7 nucleotides align to TRBD1. Trimming removed 0 bases from V and 0 bases from J; junction bases left unmatched: 5. The germline V gene encodes CDR1 SGHTA and CDR2 FQGNSA. The CDR3 totals 17 residues. In DNA form, the CDR3 reads TGTGCCAGCAGCTTAGCAGGGGGACAGCACTCTGGAAACACCATATATTTT. Residues: CASSLAGGQHSGNTIYF.

This clonotype was counted between two and nine times. This chain joins TRBV3-1 and TRBJ2-5; a possible D gene is TRBD2 (6 bases). With 2 bases removed from V and 2 bases from J, the gap between germline ends came to 9 bases. Germline-derived CDR1 and CDR2 are LGHDT and YNNKEL (reference sequence). The CDR3 runs 14 residues. The DNA for the CDR3 is TGTGCCAGCAGCCAATGGGGGAGGCAAGAGACCCAGTACTTC. Protein sequence: CASSQWGRQETQYF.

This clonotype was seen many times. This chain uses TRBV12-3 or TRBV12-4 with TRBJ1-1; D call uncertain. V lost 6 bases and J lost 8, with 10 bases in between. There are 11 residues in the CDR3. The chain's CDR3 is CASSFLGEAFF. Here the CDR3 DNA reads TGTGCCAGCAGCTTCCTGGGCGAAGCTTTCTTT.

This chain connects TRBV19 to TRBJ2-7, with 7 bases lining up with TRBD2. The junction had 7 bases not matched to a gene; V was cut back by 4 bases and J by 1 base. Germline values: CDR1 LNHDA, CDR2 SQIVND (reference sequence). This CDR3 has 15 amino acids. The CDR3 DNA is TGTGCCAGTAGTAATCGGGTGCGGGGGTCCTACGAGCAGTACTTC. This codes for CASSNRVRGSYEQYF.

A note on this clonotype: No conserved phenylalanine or tryptophan ends this CDR3, so it is likely a read error. The gene calls are TRBV27 and TRBJ2-7; 9 bases align to TRBD1. The V gene's germline CDR1 is MNHEY and CDR2 SMNVEV (reference sequence). The CDR3 loop spans 14 amino acids. Trimming at V came to 6 bases and at J to 3 bases, leaving 6 bases not matched to a gene. The CDR3: CASRPGQGFYEQYL. The CDR3 region has the DNA TGTGCCAGCAGGCCGGGACAGGGTTTCTACGAGCAGTACCTC.

The chain uses TRBV24-1 and TRBJ1-4; the D gene is possibly TRBD1 (6 bases). In germline, CDR1 is KGHDR, CDR2 SFDVKD. Between the trimmed V and J ends, which lost 7 bases and 0 bases, there was a span of 14 bases. The CDR3 is made up of 16 amino acids. Here the CDR3 DNA reads TGTGCCACCAGGATCGGGGGGCGGGCAACTAATGAAAAACTGTTTTTT. It specifies CATRIGGRATNEKLFF.

This clonotype was detected a few times. The V call is TRBV30, the J call TRBJ2-4; D remains ambiguous. Trimming removed 0 bases at V and 2 bases at J, with 8 bases between. This CDR3 is 14 amino acids long. Germline CDR1 and CDR2: GTSNPN and SVGIG (reference sequence). This chain's CDR3 is CAWSVRQTKNIQYF. The CDR3 nucleotides are TGTGCCTGGAGTGTACGTCAAACCAAAAACATTCAGTACTTC.

This clonotype was counted at least ten times. The chain recombines TRBV6-1 with TRBJ2-7; D perhaps matches TRBD1 (6 bases). Germline V lookup: CDR1 MNHNS, CDR2 SASEGT. Trimming left V 5 bases short and J 6 bases short, with 20 bases between. This CDR3 is 15 amino acids long. CDR3 DNA sequence: TGTGCCAGCAGTCCGACAGGAGGTATTGCGGGCGAGCAGTACTTC. Protein product: CASSPTGGIAGEQYF.

The chain employs TRBV13 and TRBJ2-7; 12 bases are shared with TRBD2. V lost 7 bases to trimming and J lost 12 bases; unmatched junction nucleotides: 10. Germline V CDR1 and CDR2: PRHDT, FYEKMQ (reference sequence). This CDR3 spans 13 amino acids. The chain's CDR3 is CASMVLAGGPAYF. Here the CDR3 DNA reads TGTGCCAGCATGGTGCTAGCGGGAGGGCCGGCGTACTTC.

This clonotype has more than one count but fewer than ten. The chain combines TRBV19 with TRBJ2-4, with unresolved D. V was trimmed by 3 bases and J by 0 bases, leaving 12 bases between them. From germline, CDR1 is LNHDA and CDR2 SQIVND (reference sequence). This CDR3 has 16 amino acids. CDR3 coding DNA: TGTGCCAGTAGTATCAAAGCACCCCTAGCCAAAAACATTCAGTACTTC. It yields the protein CASSIKAPLAKNIQYF.

Concerning this clonotype: Likely a read error: the CDR3 ends without its conserved phenylalanine or tryptophan. The CDR3 loop reads CASSPRYEQYL. The CDR3 bases are TGTGCCAGCAGTCCAAGGTACGAGCAGTACCTC. This chain links TRBV6-2 or TRBV6-3 with TRBJ2-7; D not certain. V dropped 5 bases and J dropped 4 bases, with 6 bases sitting between them. CDR3 length: 11 residues. Germline V gene data show CDR1 as MNHEY and CDR2 as SVGEGT.

This clonotype appeared a few times. J is TRBJ2-3 and V is TRBV11-2; tentatively, D is TRBD2 (6 bases). Germline values: CDR1 SGHAT, CDR2 FQNNGV. Between the trimmed V and J ends, which lost 5 bases and 0 bases, there was a span of 9 bases. The CDR3 consists of 14 residues. In DNA, the CDR3 is TGTGCCAGCAGCGTAGCGGTTAGCACAGATACGCAGTATTTT. It codes for CASSVAVSTDTQYF.

CDR3 sequence: CASSLGTGGYSYEQYF. The CDR3 nucleotides are TGTGCCAGCAGTTTGGGGACAGGGGGCTACTCCTACGAGCAGTACTTC. The chain combines TRBV28 with TRBJ2-7; 12 nucleotides line up with TRBD1. The CDR3 is 16 residues long. Germline CDR1 MDHEN, CDR2 SYDVKM. Unmatched junction bases numbered 3, after V lost 3 bases and J lost 0 bases.